This TCR beta chain appears in the sequencing data of a study of blood T cells in healthy people across ages. Study observations and caveats: Unsorted PBMCs blocked a conclusive comparison of naive and antigen-experienced cells. Calculation of diversity from one million T cells yielded estimates considered to be underestimates. Roughly linearly, TCR beta diversity per million T cells fell as age increased.

Trimming removed 3 bases from V and 0 bases from J, with 6 bases in between. CDR1 is KGHSH, CDR2 LQKENI, per germline. This CDR3 contains 14 residues. In its sample, this clonotype was seen a few times. The antigen remains undetermined. A J-beta primer mix and a sample-barcoded 5' primer were used in a second PCR of about 7 to 11 cycles. Researchers report that a template-switch adaptor with 12 random nucleotides tagged each cDNA molecule. TCRdb itself ran the 5' RACE reads through MiXCR, one entry per CDR3 protein. The sample consists of 1.5 million to 1.9 million distinct CDR3 sequences, about 42% of them appearing once.

Material for sequencing was blood. This rearrangement joins TRBV18 to TRBJ2-4; no firm D call. This receptor was identified in a woman between 18 and 29 years old in good health. CDR3 amino acids: CASSPGSAKNIQYF. CDR3 sequence (DNA): TGTGCCAGCTCACCTGGCTCAGCCAAAAACATTCAGTACTTC.